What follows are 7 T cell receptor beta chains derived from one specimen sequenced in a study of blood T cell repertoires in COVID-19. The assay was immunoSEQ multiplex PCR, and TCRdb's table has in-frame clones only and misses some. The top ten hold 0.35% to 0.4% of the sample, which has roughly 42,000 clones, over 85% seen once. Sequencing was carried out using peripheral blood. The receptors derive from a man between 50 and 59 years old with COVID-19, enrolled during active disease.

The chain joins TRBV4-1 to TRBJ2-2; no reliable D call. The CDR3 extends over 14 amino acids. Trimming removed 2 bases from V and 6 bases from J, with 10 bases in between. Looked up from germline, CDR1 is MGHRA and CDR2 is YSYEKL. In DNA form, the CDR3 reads TGCGCCAGCAGCCAAATCATAGTCTCCGGGGAGCTGTTTTTT. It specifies CASSQIIVSGELFF.

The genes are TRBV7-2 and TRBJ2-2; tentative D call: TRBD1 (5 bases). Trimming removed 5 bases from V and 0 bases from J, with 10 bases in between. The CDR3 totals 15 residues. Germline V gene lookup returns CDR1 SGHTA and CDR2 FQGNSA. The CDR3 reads CASSLDSPNTGELFF. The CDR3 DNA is TGTGCCAGCAGCCTTGACAGCCCGAACACCGGGGAGCTGTTTTTT.

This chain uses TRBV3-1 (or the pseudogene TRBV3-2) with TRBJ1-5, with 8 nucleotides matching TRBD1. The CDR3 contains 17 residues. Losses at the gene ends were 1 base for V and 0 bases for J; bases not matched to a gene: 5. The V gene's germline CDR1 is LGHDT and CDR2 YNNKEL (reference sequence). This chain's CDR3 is CASSQGMGQVSNQPQHF. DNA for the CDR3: TGTGCCAGCAGCCAAGGTATGGGACAGGTTAGCAATCAGCCCCAGCATTTT.

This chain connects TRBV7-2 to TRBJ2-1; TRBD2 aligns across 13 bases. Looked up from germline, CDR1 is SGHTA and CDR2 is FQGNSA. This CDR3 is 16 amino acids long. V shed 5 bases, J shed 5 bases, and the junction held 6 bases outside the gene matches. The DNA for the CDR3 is TGTGCCAGCAGCCAAACTAGCGGGAGGGCACACAATGAGCAGTTCTTC. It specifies CASSQTSGRAHNEQFF.

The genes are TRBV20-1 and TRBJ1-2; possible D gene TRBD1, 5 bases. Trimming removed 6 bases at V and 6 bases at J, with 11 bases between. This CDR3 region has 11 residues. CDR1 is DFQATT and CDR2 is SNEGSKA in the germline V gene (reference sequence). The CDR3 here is CSAGRVDGYTF. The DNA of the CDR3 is TGCAGTGCGGGCAGGGTGGATGGCTACACCTTC.

The CDR3 region has the DNA TGTGCCAGCAGTTACCTCGCGGGACAGATCAATGAGCAGTTCTTC. Its protein product is CASSYLAGQINEQFF. This rearrangement joins TRBV6-2 or TRBV6-3 to TRBJ2-1; TRBD1 is a possible D gene (7 bases). Deletions cut 2 bases from V and 6 bases from J, with 14 bases between. The CDR3 consists of 15 residues. Germline V lookup: CDR1 MNHEY, CDR2 SVGEGT.

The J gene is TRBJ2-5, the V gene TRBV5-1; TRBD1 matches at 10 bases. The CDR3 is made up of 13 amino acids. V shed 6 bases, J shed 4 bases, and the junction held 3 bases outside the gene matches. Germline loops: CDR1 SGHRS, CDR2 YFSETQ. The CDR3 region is CASTRTGGETQYF. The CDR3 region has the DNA TGCGCCAGCACTAGGACAGGGGGAGAGACCCAGTACTTC.